A selection of T cell receptor beta chains follows, all from one sample in a study of T-cell memory formation after mild COVID-19. Each CDR3 protein gets one entry after TCRdb re-called the 5' RACE reads with MiXCR. In the table there are under 550,000 distinct CDR3 sequences, over 15% of which are singletons. Source material: PBMCs or a T cell subset sorted from them (not recorded which). All receptors come from a man aged 18 to 35 who had mild COVID-19 (a few samples of this study predate the infection). Cell type and time point are not known. Each CDR3 is given with its conserved first and last residue. D genes are given only for firm matches. The size field is filled for only some rows; it gives once, few, many or a size class.

j_call clone_size d_call v_call cdr3_aa cdr3_nt
TRBJ2-3 few TRBD2 TRBV20-1 CSATTSGDPPEDTQYF TGCAGTGCCACGACTAGCGGGGACCCTCCGGAAGATACGCAGTATTTT
TRBJ2-7 few TRBD2 TRBV29-1 CSVNVLAGTYEQYF TGCAGCGTTAATGTACTAGCGGGGACCTACGAGCAGTACTTC
TRBJ2-7 many . TRBV18 CASSPDGAYEQYF TGTGCCAGCTCACCGGACGGTGCCTACGAGCAGTACTTC
TRBJ2-1 . TRBD1 TRBV24-1 CATRGQGGDEQFF TGTGCCACCAGGGGACAGGGAGGGGATGAGCAGTTCTTC
TRBJ2-1 many TRBD1 TRBV5-6 CASSFGDRAYNEQFF TGTGCCAGCAGCTTCGGCGACAGGGCCTACAATGAGCAGTTCTTC
TRBJ2-3 . TRBD2 TRBV7-3 CASSATSGGALDTQYF TGTGCCAGCAGCGCCACTAGCGGGGGGGCATTAGATACGCAGTATTTT
TRBJ1-2 few TRBD1 TRBV20-1 CSATGQGPSGYTF TGCAGTGCAACGGGACAGGGGCCCTCCGGCTACACCTTC
TRBJ2-1 . . TRBV5-4 CASNEPDQEPFF TGTGCCAGCAACGAACCCGATCAGGAGCCGTTCTTC
TRBJ2-7 few TRBD1 TRBV20-1 CSAPISGTGSYEQYF TGCAGTGCTCCAATCTCCGGGACAGGTTCCTACGAGCAGTACTTC
TRBJ1-6 . . TRBV12-3/TRBV12-4 CASSTAFYSPLHF TGTGCCAGCAGTACAGCTTTTTATTCACCCCTCCACTTT
TRBJ1-2 . . TRBV5-1 CASSSRQTGGYTF TGCGCCAGCAGCTCCAGACAGACAGGTGGCTACACCTTC